The 9 T cell receptor beta chains in this list originate from one sample, sequenced in a study of T cell responses to AZD1222 COVID-19 vaccine. TCRdb's table, derived via immunoSEQ multiplex PCR, lists solely in-frame clones and lacks some. The data hold approximately 170,000 clones, with about 86% observed a single time. This sample comprised peripheral blood, obtained 28 days after the second AZD1222 dose. The receptors originated from an adult who received the AZD1222 COVID-19 vaccine.

This rearrangement joins TRBV9 to TRBJ2-5, with 12 bases lining up with TRBD2. CDR3 length equals 18 residues. The V segment lost 0 bases and the J segment 3 bases; nucleotides outside the gene matches: 9. Germline V lookup: CDR1 SGDLS, CDR2 YYNGEE. The CDR3 spells CASSVEKTSGGRKETQYF. Here the CDR3 DNA reads TGTGCCAGCAGCGTAGAAAAAACTAGCGGGGGGCGTAAAGAGACCCAGTACTTC.

This chain connects TRBV30 to TRBJ1-4; D gene ambiguous. Trimming shortened V by 2 bases and J by 7 bases, and 11 bases separated the two germline ends. CDR3 size: 13 residues. In germline, CDR1 is GTSNPN, CDR2 SVGIG (reference sequence). CDR3 sequence reads: CAWSQGLGEKLFF. CDR3 nucleotides: TGTGCCTGGAGTCAAGGGTTGGGTGAAAAACTGTTTTTT.

The V and J genes are TRBV6-5 and TRBJ1-5, with D possibly TRBD1 on 6 matching bases. The CDR3 consists of 13 residues. Germline V gene data show CDR1 as MNHEY and CDR2 as SVGAGI. The V end lost 9 bases, the J end lost 2 bases, and 11 bases lay between the germline ends. The CDR3 loop is CASNRAGNQPQHF. CDR3 in DNA: TGTGCCAGTAACAGGGCGGGCAATCAGCCCCAGCATTTT.

The chain uses TRBV18 and TRBJ2-7; 11 bases map to TRBD1. Losses at the gene ends were 3 bases for V and 6 bases for J; bases not matched to a gene: 1. The V gene's germline CDR1 is KGHSH and CDR2 LQKENI. This CDR3 comprises 13 residues. The CDR3 region is CASSPGTGGEQYF. The CDR3 DNA reads as TGTGCCAGCTCACCGGGGACAGGGGGCGAGCAGTACTTC.

The chain recombines TRBV11-1 with TRBJ1-1; D call uncertain. The V gene's germline CDR1 is SGHAT and CDR2 FQDESV (reference sequence). The CDR3 has 13 amino acids. Between the trimmed V and J ends, which lost 2 bases and 7 bases, there was a span of 11 bases. The CDR3: CASSLPGDFEAFF. The DNA for the CDR3 is TGTGCCAGCAGCTTACCCGGTGATTTTGAAGCTTTCTTT. Supplemented by reference TRBV11-1 and TRBJ1-1, the full variable domain reads EAEVAQSPRYKITEKSQAVAFWCDPISGHATLYWYRQILGQGPELLVQFQDESVVDDSQLPKDRFSAERLKGVDSTLKIQPAELGDSAMYLCASSLPGDFEAFFGQGTRLTVV.

The rearrangement uses TRBV28 and TRBJ2-7; D is tentatively TRBD1 or TRBD2 (5 bases each). This CDR3 spans 15 amino acids. Germline V gene lookup returns CDR1 MDHEN and CDR2 SYDVKM. Trimming pared 5 bases from V and 1 base from J, leaving 15 bases between. The DNA of the CDR3 is TGTGCCAGCAGTGGGGCCAGCGGTGGGTCCTACGAGCAGTACTTC. This sequence encodes CASSGASGGSYEQYF.

The chain joins TRBV3-1 (or the pseudogene TRBV3-2) to TRBJ1-2, with D unclear. The CDR3 has 13 residues. Germline V gene lookup returns CDR1 LGHDT and CDR2 YNNKEL (reference sequence). With 0 bases removed from V and 2 bases from J, the gap between germline ends came to 4 bases. CDR3 DNA sequence: TGTGCCAGCAGCCAAGACAAGAACTATGGCTACACCTTC. As protein: CASSQDKNYGYTF.

This chain uses TRBV10-3 with TRBJ2-5; D remains unclear. The CDR3 length is 16 residues. Trimming took off 0 bases at V and 0 bases at J, with 11 bases between the two ends. From germline, CDR1 is ENHRY and CDR2 SYGVKD. CDR3 sequence reads: CAISESGRPYQETQYF. The CDR3 region has the DNA TGTGCCATCAGTGAGTCGGGTAGGCCGTACCAAGAGACCCAGTACTTC.

The J gene is TRBJ1-5, the V gene TRBV7-2; tentatively, D is TRBD1 (5 bases). The CDR3 is made up of 15 amino acids. With 5 bases removed from V and 4 bases from J, the gap between germline ends came to 15 bases. Germline assignment: CDR1 SGHTA and CDR2 FQGNSA. The CDR3 spells CASSPAGPINQPQHF. The CDR3 nucleotides are TGTGCCAGCAGCCCAGCAGGGCCAATAAATCAGCCCCAGCATTTT.